This passage covers 2 T cell receptor beta chains from one sample sequenced in a study of blood T cell repertoires in COVID-19. Here immunoSEQ multiplex PCR was the method, and the copy in TCRdb shows in-frame clones only, minus some. This sample carries approximately 170,000 clones, 82% of them seen once, and the ten largest clones take about 10%. Sequenced input: peripheral blood. Source of these receptors: a woman of 80 years or more with active or convalescent COVID-19.

In nucleotides, the CDR3 is TGTGCCAGCAGCGCCCCCCGGGACAGAAACACAGATACGCAGTATTTT. Protein: CASSAPRDRNTDTQYF. The V call is TRBV9, the J call TRBJ2-3; 7 bases align to TRBD1. The CDR3 sequence is 16 residues long. Losses at the gene ends were 3 bases for V and 2 bases for J; bases not matched to a gene: 9. Germline assignment: CDR1 SGDLS and CDR2 YYNGEE.

With regard to this clone: In the same sample, other DNA sequences code for this CDR3. This sequence joins TRBV5-1 and TRBJ2-2; 8 nucleotides line up with TRBD1. This CDR3 is built from 16 residues. V trimming: 0 bases; J trimming: 1 base; junction bases outside the gene matches: 2. CDR1 is SGHRS and CDR2 is YFSETQ in the germline V gene. CDR3 residues: CASSLAGTGNTGELFF. DNA of the CDR3: TGCGCCAGCAGCTTGGCAGGGACAGGGAACACCGGGGAGCTGTTTTTT.